The source of this T cell receptor (beta chain) is a study of blood T cells in healthy people across ages (dated by TCRdb to 2014 to 2015). About the investigation overall: In model experiments, roughly one uniquely barcoded TCR beta cDNA molecule per two T cells was captured by template switching. To track age-related changes in TCR beta repertoire diversity, the study relied on deep sequencing normalized with unique cDNA molecular identifiers. Donors were grouped into four age groups: young (average about 15 years), middle-aged (over 35), aged (62) and long-lived (just over 80). To avoid experimental bias, donors of different ages were randomly spread across the sequencing lanes. The study analyzed two additional independent replicas of 1 million unique cDNA reads from the same blood draw for two donors, one aged 18 to 30 and one aged 80 or older.

Study-wide findings and limitations: Estimates of total diversity based on one million sequenced T cells were regarded as lower bounds and as underestimates. The CMV infection status of donors was not known, potentially confounding age-related changes in expanded clonotypes. Bulk unsorted PBMC profiling prevented conclusive comparison of naive and antigen-experienced compartments. As age increased, observed TCR beta diversity per million T cells dropped in a roughly linear way, and a significant reduction was already evident by age around 41. The long-lived group showed more naive CD4+ T cells, fewer expanded clones and increased TCR diversity than the aged group, suggesting age selection. The percentage of naive T cells measured by flow cytometry correlated strongly with observed TCR beta diversity.

The CDR3 runs 16 residues from the cysteine to the phenylalanine. Only the CDR3 DNA is retained, 48 bases long and in frame from the first base. As encoded in the germline V gene, CDR1 is MNHEY while CDR2 is SVGEGT. V gives up 6 bases and J gives up 1 base, and the segment between their germline ends measures 16 bases. To prepare the library, 5' RACE was applied. Reads for this sample came from an Illumina HiSeq 2500. The second PCR ran for about 6 to 12 cycles and used a J-beta primer mix along with a sample-barcoded 5' primer. A template-switch 5' adaptor carrying 12 random nucleotides introduced a unique molecular identifier onto each TCR beta cDNA molecule. Each sample yielded at least 2.5 million CDR3-containing paired-end reads. All of the RNA was converted into first-strand cDNA using the Mint cDNA synthesis kit, with a TRBC-specific oligonucleotide serving as the primer. Following uracil-DNA glycosylase treatment, a first 18-cycle PCR with universal primers M1SS and BC2_uni_R was performed on all cDNA. Concerning the study's data processing: For normalization, 1 million high-quality reads, each with a distinct molecular identifier, were randomly selected from each sample. Instead of being binned into consensus sequences, reads with shared molecular identifiers were discarded. MiTCR, set to a Q25 quality threshold and the strictest error-elimination algorithm, was used for CDR3 identification, clonotype clustering and error correction. A nonparametric unseen species model with Euler transformation was used to estimate a lower bound on total TCR beta diversity. TCRdb reworked the public reads: Q25 trimming with fastp, MiXCR clone assembly, productive beta chains retained. Duplicate CDR3 protein sequences are folded into a single record with the most common DNA and genes. TCRdb's processing, not the authors' own work, is the source of the V and J calls. The sample includes roughly 1.5 million distinct CDR3 sequences, with approximately 43% observed a single time. The ten largest make up about 3.8% of the sample.

Concerning this clonotype itself: The specificity of this receptor is unknown. No base quality values were provided; no much bigger clone lies one nucleotide off.

Systemically healthy Caucasian individuals from Russia, approximately 39 in total and aged roughly 6 to 100 years, were included as donors. Approximately 10 milliliters of peripheral blood were collected from each donor into EDTA-treated Vacutainer tubes. Ficoll-Paque density-gradient centrifugation was used to isolate PBMCs, with at least 7 million per sample. Trizol reagent was used to extract total RNA from PBMCs, with at least 5 micrograms per sample. For every donor, an aliquot of PBMCs went through flow cytometry to measure the percentages of naive CD45RAhigh/CD27high T cells. The sequence derives from a woman aged 18-30 years in good health. The specimen was blood. This receptor chain uses TRBV6-2 or TRBV6-3 and TRBJ2-1, and possibly TRBD2, on 6 matching bases. The CDR3 sequence is CASSPRLVRSYNEQFF. At the DNA level, the sequence is TGTGCCAGCAGCCCCAGACTAGTACGGTCCTACAATGAGCAGTTCTTC.